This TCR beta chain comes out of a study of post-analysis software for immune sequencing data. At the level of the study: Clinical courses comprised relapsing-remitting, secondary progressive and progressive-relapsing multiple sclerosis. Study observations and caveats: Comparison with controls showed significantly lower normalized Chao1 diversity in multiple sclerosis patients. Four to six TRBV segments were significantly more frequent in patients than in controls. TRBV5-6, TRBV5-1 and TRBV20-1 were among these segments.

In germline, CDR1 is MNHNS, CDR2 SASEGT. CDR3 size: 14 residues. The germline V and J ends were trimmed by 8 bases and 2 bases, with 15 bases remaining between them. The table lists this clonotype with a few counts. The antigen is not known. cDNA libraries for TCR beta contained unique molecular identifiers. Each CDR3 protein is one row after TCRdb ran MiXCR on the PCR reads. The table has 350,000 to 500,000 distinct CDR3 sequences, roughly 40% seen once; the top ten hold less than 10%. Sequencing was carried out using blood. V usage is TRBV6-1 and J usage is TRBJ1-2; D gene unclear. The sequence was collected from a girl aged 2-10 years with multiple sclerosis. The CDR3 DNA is TGTGCCAGCTCTGCGGACGGTCGAAACTATGGCTACACCTTC. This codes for CASSADGRNYGYTF.